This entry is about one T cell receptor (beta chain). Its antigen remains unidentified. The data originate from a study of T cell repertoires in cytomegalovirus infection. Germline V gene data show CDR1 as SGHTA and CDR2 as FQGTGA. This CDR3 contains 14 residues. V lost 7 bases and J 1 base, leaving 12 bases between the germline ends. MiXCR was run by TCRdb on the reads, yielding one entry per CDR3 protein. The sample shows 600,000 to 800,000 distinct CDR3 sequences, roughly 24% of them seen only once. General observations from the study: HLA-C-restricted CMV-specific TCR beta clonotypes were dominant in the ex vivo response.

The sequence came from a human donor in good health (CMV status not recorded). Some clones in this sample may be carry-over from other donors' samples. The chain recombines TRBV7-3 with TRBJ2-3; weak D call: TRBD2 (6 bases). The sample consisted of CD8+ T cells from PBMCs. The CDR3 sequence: CASNWDSGTDTQYF. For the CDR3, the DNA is TGTGCCAGCAACTGGGACTCAGGCACAGATACGCAGTATTTT.